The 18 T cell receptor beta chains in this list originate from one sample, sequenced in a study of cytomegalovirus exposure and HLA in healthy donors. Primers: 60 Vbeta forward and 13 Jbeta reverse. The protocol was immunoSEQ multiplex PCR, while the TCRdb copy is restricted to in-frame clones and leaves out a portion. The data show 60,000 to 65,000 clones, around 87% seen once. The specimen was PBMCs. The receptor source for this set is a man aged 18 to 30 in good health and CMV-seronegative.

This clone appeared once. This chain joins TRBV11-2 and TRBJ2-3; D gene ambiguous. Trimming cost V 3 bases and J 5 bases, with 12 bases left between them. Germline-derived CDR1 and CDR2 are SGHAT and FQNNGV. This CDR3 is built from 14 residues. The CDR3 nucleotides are TGTGCCAGCAGCTTCGGGTCACGCGGAGATACGCAGTATTTT. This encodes CASSFGSRGDTQYF.

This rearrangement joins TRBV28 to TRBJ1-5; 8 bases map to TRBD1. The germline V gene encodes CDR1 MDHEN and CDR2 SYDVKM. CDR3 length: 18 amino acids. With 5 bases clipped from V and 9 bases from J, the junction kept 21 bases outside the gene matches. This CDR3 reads CASSLYRPGTGGLGPQHF. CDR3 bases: TGTGCCAGCAGTCTATACCGTCCCGGGACAGGTGGGTTGGGGCCCCAGCATTTT. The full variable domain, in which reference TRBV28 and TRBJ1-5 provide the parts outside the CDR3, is DVKVTQSSRYLVKRTGEKVFLECVQDMDHENMFWYRQDPGLGLRLIYFSYDVKMKEKGDIPEGYSVSREKKERFSLILESASTNQTSMYLCASSLYRPGTGGLGPQHFGDGTRLSIL.

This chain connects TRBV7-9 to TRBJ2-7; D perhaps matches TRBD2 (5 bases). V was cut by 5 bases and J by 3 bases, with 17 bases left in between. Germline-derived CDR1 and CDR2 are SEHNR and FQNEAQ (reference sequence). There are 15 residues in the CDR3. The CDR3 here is CASSPREGRNYEQYF. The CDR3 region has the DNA TGTGCCAGCAGCCCCAGAGAGGGAAGAAACTACGAGCAGTACTTC.

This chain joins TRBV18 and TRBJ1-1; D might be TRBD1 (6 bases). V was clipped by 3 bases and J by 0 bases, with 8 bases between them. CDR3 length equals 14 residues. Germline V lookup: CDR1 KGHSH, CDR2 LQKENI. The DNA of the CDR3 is TGTGCCAGCTCACCGGACAGCATGAACACTGAAGCTTTCTTT. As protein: CASSPDSMNTEAFF.

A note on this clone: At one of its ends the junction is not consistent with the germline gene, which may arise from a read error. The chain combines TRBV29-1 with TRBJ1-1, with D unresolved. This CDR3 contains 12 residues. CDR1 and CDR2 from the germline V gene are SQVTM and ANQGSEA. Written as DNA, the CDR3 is TGCAGCGTTGTCTTTCTCGGAAAATCGACTTACTTT. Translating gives CSVVFLGKSTYF.

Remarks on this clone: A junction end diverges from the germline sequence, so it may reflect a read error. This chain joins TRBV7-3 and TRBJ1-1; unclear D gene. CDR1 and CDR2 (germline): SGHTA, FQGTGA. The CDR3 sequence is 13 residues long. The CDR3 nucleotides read TGTGCCAGCAGCTTATTCCCCTCTGACTATAGTAGCTTT. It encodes CASSLFPSDYSSF.

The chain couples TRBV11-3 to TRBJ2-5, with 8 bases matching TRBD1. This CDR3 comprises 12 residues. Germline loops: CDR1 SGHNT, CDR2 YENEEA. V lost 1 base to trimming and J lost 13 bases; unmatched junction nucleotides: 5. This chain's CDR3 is CASSLGRGRMYF. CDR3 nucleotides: TGTGCCAGCAGCTTAGGCAGGGGGCGCATGTACTTC.

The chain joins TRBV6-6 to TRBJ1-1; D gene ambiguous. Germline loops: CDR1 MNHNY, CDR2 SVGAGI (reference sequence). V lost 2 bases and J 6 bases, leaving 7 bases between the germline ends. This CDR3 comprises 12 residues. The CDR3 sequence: CASSYPSPEAFF. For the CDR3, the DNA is TGTGCCAGCAGTTACCCCTCCCCTGAAGCTTTCTTT.

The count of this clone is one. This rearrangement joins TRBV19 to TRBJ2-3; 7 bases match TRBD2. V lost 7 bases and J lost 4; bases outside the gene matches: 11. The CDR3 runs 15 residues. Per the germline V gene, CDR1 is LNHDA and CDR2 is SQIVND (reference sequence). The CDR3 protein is CASTPKAGASDTQYF. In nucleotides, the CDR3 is TGTGCCAGTACCCCCAAGGCGGGAGCATCAGATACGCAGTATTTT.

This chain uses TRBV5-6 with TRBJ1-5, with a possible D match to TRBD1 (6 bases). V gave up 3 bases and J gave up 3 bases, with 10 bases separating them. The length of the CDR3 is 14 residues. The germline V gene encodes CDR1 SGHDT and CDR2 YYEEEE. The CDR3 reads CASSSQGFNQPQHF. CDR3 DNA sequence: TGTGCCAGCAGCTCACAGGGCTTCAATCAGCCCCAGCATTTT.

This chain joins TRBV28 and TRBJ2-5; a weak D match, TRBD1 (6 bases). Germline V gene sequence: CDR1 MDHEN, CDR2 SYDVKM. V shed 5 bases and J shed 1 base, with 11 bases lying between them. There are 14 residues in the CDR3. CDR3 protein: CASSPGQLQETQYF. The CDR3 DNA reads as TGTGCCAGCAGTCCCGGACAGCTCCAAGAGACCCAGTACTTC. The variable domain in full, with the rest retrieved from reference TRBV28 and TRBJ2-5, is DVKVTQSSRYLVKRTGEKVFLECVQDMDHENMFWYRQDPGLGLRLIYFSYDVKMKEKGDIPEGYSVSREKKERFSLILESASTNQTSMYLCASSPGQLQETQYFGPGTRLLVL.

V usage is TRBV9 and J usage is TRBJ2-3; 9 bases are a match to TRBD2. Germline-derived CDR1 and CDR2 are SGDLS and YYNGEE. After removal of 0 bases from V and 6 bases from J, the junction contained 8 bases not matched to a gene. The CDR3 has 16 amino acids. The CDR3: CASSVGGGALWDTQYF. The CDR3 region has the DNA TGTGCCAGCAGCGTAGGCGGGGGGGCTCTTTGGGATACGCAGTATTTT.

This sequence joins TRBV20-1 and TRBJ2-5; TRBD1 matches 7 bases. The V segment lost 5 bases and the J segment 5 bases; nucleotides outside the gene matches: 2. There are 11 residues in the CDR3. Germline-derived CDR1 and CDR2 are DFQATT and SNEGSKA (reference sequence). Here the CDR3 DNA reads TGCAGTGCTGTACAGGGGGAGACCCAGTACTTC. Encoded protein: CSAVQGETQYF.

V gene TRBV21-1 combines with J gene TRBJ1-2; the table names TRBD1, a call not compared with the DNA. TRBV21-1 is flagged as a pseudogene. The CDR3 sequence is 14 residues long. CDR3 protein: CASSATGGRYGYTF. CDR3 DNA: TGTGCCAGCAGCGCCACAGGGGGCCGCTATGGCTACACCTTC.

This chain's CDR3 is CASSYWGDGYTF. In DNA, the CDR3 is TGTGCCAGCAGTTATTGGGGGGATGGCTACACCTTC. The chain uses TRBV6-6 and TRBJ1-2; possibly TRBD1 for D (5 bases). CDR3 length equals 12 residues. Trimming cost V 3 bases and J 6 bases, with 8 bases left between them. CDR1 and CDR2 from the germline V gene are MNHNY and SVGAGI (reference sequence).

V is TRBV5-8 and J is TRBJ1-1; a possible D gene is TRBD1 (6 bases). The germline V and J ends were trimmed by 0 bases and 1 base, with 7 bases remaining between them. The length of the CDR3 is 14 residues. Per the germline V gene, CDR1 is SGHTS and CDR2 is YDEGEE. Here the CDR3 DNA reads TGTGCCAGCAGCTTGGCCAGGGGGAACACTGAAGCTTTCTTT. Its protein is CASSLARGNTEAFF. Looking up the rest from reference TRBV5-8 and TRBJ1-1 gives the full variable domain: EAGVTQSPTHLIKTRGQQATLRCSPISGHTSVYWYQQALGLGLQFLLWYDEGEERNRGNFPPRFSGRQFPNYSSELNVNALELEDSALYLCASSLARGNTEAFFGQGTRLTVV.

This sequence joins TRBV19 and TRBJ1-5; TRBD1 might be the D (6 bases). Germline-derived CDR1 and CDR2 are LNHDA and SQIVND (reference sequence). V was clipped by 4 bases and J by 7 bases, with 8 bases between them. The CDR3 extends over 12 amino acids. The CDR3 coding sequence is TGTGCCAGTAGTACAGGGGAGCAGCCCCAGCATTTT. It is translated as CASSTGEQPQHF.

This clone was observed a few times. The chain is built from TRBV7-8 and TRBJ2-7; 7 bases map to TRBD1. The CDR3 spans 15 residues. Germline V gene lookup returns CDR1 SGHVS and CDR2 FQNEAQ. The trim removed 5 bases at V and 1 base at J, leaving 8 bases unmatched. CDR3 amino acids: CASSPRQGPSYEQYF. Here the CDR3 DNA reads TGTGCCAGCAGCCCGCGACAGGGCCCATCCTACGAGCAGTACTTC.